This T cell receptor beta chain appears in the sequencing data of a study of blood T cells in healthy people across ages. A second PCR of 7 to 11 cycles used a sample-barcoded 5' primer and a J-beta primer mix. The study obtained at least 2.5 million CDR3-containing paired-end reads from every sample. A single record per CDR3 protein comes from TCRdb applying MiXCR to the 5' RACE reads. The data hold under 1 million distinct CDR3 sequences, with around 42% observed a single time. The sample providers were healthy Caucasian people from Russia, aged about 6 to 95. Study-wide findings and caveats: The percentage of naive T cells correlated strongly with TCR beta diversity.

V lost 2 bases, J lost 4 bases, and 11 bases lay in between. CDR1 SGHKS and CDR2 YYEKEE come from the germline V gene (reference sequence). The CDR3 extends over 14 amino acids. A word on this clonotype: Its antigen is unidentified.

This TCR derives from a man aged 55-75 years in good health. The sequencing sample was made of blood. V usage is TRBV5-5 and J usage is TRBJ2-3, with TRBD1 as a possible D gene (5 bases). The CDR3: CASSLQEGADTQYF. The CDR3, as DNA: TGTGCCAGCAGCTTACAGGAAGGGGCAGATACGCAGTATTTT.